The present entry profiles one TCR beta chain with its context. Its antigen is unknown. Sequencing sought depths of 1 in 200,000 to 1 in 1 million T cells. Here immunoSEQ multiplex PCR was the method, and the copy in TCRdb shows in-frame clones only, minus some. This sample carries a few hundred thousand clones, roughly 79% of them seen once, and the ten largest clones take under 8.5%. These data originate in a study of cytotoxic CD8 clonotypes in ibrutinib-treated CLL. Study information: Responses: roughly 25 partial, 2 complete; after median roughly 5.5 years, about 15 stayed remitted, 12 progressed.

V was shortened by 0 bases and J by 3 bases, with 12 bases between the two germline ends. The CDR3 contains 14 residues. Germline assignment: CDR1 SQVTM and CDR2 ANQGSEA. Study-wide points: Baseline clonality exceeded age-matched healthy donors and tracked circulating CD8+ T-cell counts. Collection times varied between progressing and sustained-remission patients.

Material: PBMCs, obtained before ibrutinib treatment. J is TRBJ2-7 and V is TRBV29-1; the D gene is possibly TRBD1 (5 bases). This TCR derives from a human donor with chronic lymphocytic leukemia. CDR3 nucleotide sequence: TGCAGCGTTGAAGAGGGGCGCGGTAGCTACGAGCAGTACTTC. Translated: CSVEEGRGSYEQYF.